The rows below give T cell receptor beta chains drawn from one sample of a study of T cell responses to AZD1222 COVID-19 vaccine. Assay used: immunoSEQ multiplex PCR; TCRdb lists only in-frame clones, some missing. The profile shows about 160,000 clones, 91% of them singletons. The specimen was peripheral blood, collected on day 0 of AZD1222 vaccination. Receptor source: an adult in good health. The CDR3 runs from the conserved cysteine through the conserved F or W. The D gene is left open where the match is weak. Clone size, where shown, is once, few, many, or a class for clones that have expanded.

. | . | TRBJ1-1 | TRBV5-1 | TGCGCCAGCAGCTGGGAAACTGACACTGAAGCTTTCTTT | CASSWETDTEAFF
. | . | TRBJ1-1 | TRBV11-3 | TGTGCCAGCAGCTCTTTGGGCAGAGGGGACGCTGAAGCTTTCTTT | CASSSLGRGDAEAFF
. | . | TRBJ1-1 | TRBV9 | TGTGCCAGCAGCGTAGGCAGGATGAACACTGAAGCTTTCTTT | CASSVGRMNTEAFF
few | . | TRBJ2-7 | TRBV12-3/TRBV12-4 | TGTGCCAGCAGCGAAACAGGGACCTACGAGCAGTACTTC | CASSETGTYEQYF
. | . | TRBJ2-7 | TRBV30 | TGTGCCTGGAGTGAGGGAGATTTACACGAGCAGTACTTC | CAWSEGDLHEQYF
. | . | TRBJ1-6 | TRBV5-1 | TGCGCCAGCAGCTTGACCCAGGGACGGGATTCACCCCTCCACTTT | CASSLTQGRDSPLHF
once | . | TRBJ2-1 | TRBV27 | TGTGCCAGCAGTTTGGGCTCCCGTGACTCCTACAATGAGCAGTTCTTC | CASSLGSRDSYNEQFF
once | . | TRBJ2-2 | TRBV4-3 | TGCGCCAGCAGCCAAGATCCAGGGTGGGGCGGGGAGCTGTTTTTT | CASSQDPGWGGELFF
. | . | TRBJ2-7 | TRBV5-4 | TGTGCCAGCAGCTTGGACCGAGTTTACGAGCAGTACTTC | CASSLDRVYEQYF
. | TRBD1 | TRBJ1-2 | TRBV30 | TGTGCCTGGAGTACCTTGGGACAGTATAACTATGGCTACACCTTC | CAWSTLGQYNYGYTF
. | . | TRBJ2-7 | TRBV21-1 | TGTGCCAGCAGCAGCCAGGGAACCGATGGGACCTACGAGCAGTACTTC | CASSSQGTDGTYEQYF
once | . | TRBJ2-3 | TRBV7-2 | TGTGCCAGCAGCTTAGGAGGGGGAGGGTCAGATACGCAGTATTTT | CASSLGGGGSDTQYF
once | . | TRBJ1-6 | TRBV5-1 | TGCGCCAGCAACCCAGGCGGGACACTTAATTCACCCCTCCACTTT | CASNPGGTLNSPLHF
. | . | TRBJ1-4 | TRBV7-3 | TGTGCCAGCAGCTTTACAGGAGGGACTAATGAAAAACTGTTTTTT | CASSFTGGTNEKLFF
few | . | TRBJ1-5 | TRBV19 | TGTGCCAGTAGTCCCCGGACCGGAGGTCAGCCCCAGCATTTT | CASSPRTGGQPQHF
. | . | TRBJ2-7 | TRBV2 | TGTGCCAGCAGTGGGACAGTGGGGTCCTCCGAGCAGTACTTC | CASSGTVGSSEQYF
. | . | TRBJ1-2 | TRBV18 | TGTGCCAGCTCACCAGGCCCGGGTGGCTATGGCTACACCTTC | CASSPGPGGYGYTF
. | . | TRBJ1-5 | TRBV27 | TGTGCCAGCAGTTTGGTTGGTCAGCCCCAGCATTTT | CASSLVGQPQHF
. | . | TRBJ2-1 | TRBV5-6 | TGTGCCAGCAGCTCAGCCTTGAATGAGCAGTTCTTC | CASSSALNEQFF
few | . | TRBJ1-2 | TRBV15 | TGTGCCACCAGCAGAGATGAGACGGTCGGGGACACTAACTATGGCTACACCTTC | CATSRDETVGDTNYGYTF
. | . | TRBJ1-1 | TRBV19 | TGTGCCAGTAGTATGGGTGTCAGGGAGGCTGAAGCTTTCTTT | CASSMGVREAEAFF
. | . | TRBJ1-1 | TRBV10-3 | TGTGCCATCAATGGAGGTGGGGGAACTGAAGCTTTCTTT | CAINGGGGTEAFF
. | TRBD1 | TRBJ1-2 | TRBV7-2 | TGTGCCAGCAGCTCTTTCACAGGGGACTATGGCTACACCTTC | CASSSFTGDYGYTF
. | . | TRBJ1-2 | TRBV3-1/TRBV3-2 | TGTGCCAGCAGCCAAGATCTACACCCACTAGTCTATGGCTACACCTTC | CASSQDLHPLVYGYTF
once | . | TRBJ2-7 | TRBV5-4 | TGTGCCAGCAGCTCCAACCCAACGCCAGGGTGGACCTACGAGCAGTACTTC | CASSSNPTPGWTYEQYF
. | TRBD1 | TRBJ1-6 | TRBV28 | TGTGCCAGCAGCCTTGCGACAGGGGCCAATTCACCCCTCCACTTT | CASSLATGANSPLHF
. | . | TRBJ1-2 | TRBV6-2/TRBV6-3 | TGTGCCAGCAGTTCCCGGACAGACCGAATCTATGGCTACACCTTC | CASSSRTDRIYGYTF
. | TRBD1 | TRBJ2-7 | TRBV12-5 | TGTGCTAGTGGTTTAGAGGGGGCCAACGAGCAGTACTTC | CASGLEGANEQYF
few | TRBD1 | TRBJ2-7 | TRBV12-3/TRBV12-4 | TGTGCCAGCAGTTGGGACAGCTACGAGCAGTACTTC | CASSWDSYEQYF
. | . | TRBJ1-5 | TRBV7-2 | TGTGCCAGCAGTCCGGGCGTGAATCAGCCCCAGCATTTT | CASSPGVNQPQHF
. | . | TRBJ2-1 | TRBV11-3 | TGTGCCAGCAGCTTAGTCCGGGGGGAGCAGTTCTTC | CASSLVRGEQFF
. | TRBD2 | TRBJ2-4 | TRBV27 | TGTGCCAGCACCCCTGGACTAGCGGGGGTGAAAAACATTCAGTACTTC | CASTPGLAGVKNIQYF
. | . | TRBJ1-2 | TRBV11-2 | TGTGCCAGCAGCTTAGCCACCAACTATGGCTACACCTTC | CASSLATNYGYTF